These T cell receptor beta chains were read from a single sample in a study of PD-L1 blockade in urothelial cancer. TCRdb's copy holds only in-frame clones and misses some; the assay was immunoSEQ multiplex PCR. The sample contains about 49,000 clones, about four fifths of which appear only once. Sequenced material: PBMCs, taken around atezolizumab (anti-PD-L1) treatment. The receptors shown here come from a man aged 70-80 years with urothelial cancer. CDR3s include the opening cysteine and the closing phenylalanine or tryptophan. Not all rows give a size; the values are once, few, many and, for expanded clones, a class.

CDR3	size	V	J
CAWRSQVTSPLHF	.	TRBV30	TRBJ1-6
CASSTGLAGGRSSYNEQFF	many	TRBV19	TRBJ2-1
CASSSPGHGYTF	.	TRBV28	TRBJ1-2
CASSLGQGSLQQETQYF	.	TRBV11-3	TRBJ2-5
CASSLVLGSITDTQYF	.	TRBV5-6	TRBJ2-3
CAISESRARSTDTQYF	.	TRBV10-3	TRBJ2-3
CASSGGASGSGYEQYF	.	TRBV28	TRBJ2-7
CSARVINEQFF	.	TRBV20-1	TRBJ2-1
CASSIVGEGANTDTQYF	.	TRBV19	TRBJ2-3
CASTRGSNQPQHF	.	TRBV6-6	TRBJ1-5